Presented here are 4 T cell receptor beta chains from one specimen sequenced in a study of blood T cell repertoires in COVID-19 (dated by TCRdb to 2020 to 2022). Library prep was done by the immunoSEQ multiplex PCR assay. TCRdb stores this immuneACCESS table with in-frame sequences only. Part of the clones is absent; in the studies checked, under half of the shortfall reflects unresolved V genes, and no reason is known for the rest. In all, the sample holds 400,000 to 500,000 clones, and around 87% of those were seen once. The ten largest clonotypes hold 1.5% to 2% of the sample. The sequencing input was PBMCs or T cells enriched from blood (not recorded which). The receptors here all came from a woman aged 40-49 years who had recovered from COVID-19.

This clone was detected only once. The J gene is TRBJ2-3, the V gene TRBV20-1; no clear D gene. Germline assignment: CDR1 DFQATT and CDR2 SNEGSKA (reference sequence). The CDR3 is 10 residues long. Deletions cut 3 bases from V and 10 bases from J, with 8 bases between. CDR3 region: CSASFSAQYF. Written as DNA, the CDR3 is TGCAGTGCTAGTTTCTCTGCGCAGTATTTT.

The rearrangement uses TRBV27 and TRBJ2-3, with TRBD2 matching 10 bases. In germline, CDR1 is MNHEY, CDR2 SMNVEV (reference sequence). V lost 5 bases to trimming and J lost 7 bases; unmatched junction nucleotides: 6. The CDR3 consists of 14 residues. CDR3: CASSQRGGHHTQYF. As DNA, the CDR3 is TGTGCCAGCAGTCAGCGGGGGGGACACCATACGCAGTATTTT.

The sample holds a few counts of this clone. The rearrangement joins TRBV4-1 to TRBJ2-1, with TRBD1 identical over 10 bases. V gave up 3 bases and J gave up 7 bases; unmatched junction bases: 6. This CDR3 has 15 amino acids. Germline CDR1 is MGHRA and CDR2 is YSYEKL. CDR3 amino acids: CASSQGQGLGNEQFF. CDR3 sequence (DNA): TGCGCCAGCAGCCAGGGACAGGGGTTAGGGAATGAGCAGTTCTTC.

The chain recombines TRBV28 with TRBJ2-5, with D unresolved. The CDR3 loop spans 13 amino acids. CDR1 is MDHEN, CDR2 SYDVKM, per germline. Trimming stripped 2 bases from V and 4 bases from J, with 8 bases between. CDR3 bases: TGTGCCAGCAGTTTACTCCCGGTAGAGACCCAGTACTTC. Its translation is CASSLLPVETQYF.